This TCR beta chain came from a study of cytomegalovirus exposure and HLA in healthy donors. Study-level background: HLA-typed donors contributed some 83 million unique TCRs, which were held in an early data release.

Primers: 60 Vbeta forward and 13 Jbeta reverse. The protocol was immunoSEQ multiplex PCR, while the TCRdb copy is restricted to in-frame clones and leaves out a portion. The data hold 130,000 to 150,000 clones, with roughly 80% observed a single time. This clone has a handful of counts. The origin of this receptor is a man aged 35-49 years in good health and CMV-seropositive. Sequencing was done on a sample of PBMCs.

The CDR3 protein is CASSPRTSGRSYEQYF. DNA of the CDR3: TGTGCCAGCAGCCCTCGGACTAGCGGGAGATCCTACGAGCAGTACTTC. This chain uses TRBV13 with TRBJ2-7; TRBD2 aligns across 13 bases. V lost 5 bases to trimming and J lost 1 base; unmatched junction nucleotides: 5. CDR3 size: 16 residues. Germline V gives CDR1 PRHDT, CDR2 FYEKMQ (reference sequence).